This T cell receptor (beta chain) came from a study of Graves' ophthalmopathy and Graves' hyperthyroidism (dated by TCRdb to between 2017 and 2018). Concerning the study at large: Peripheral blood was collected at initial diagnosis, prior to any treatment. To explore V-J signatures that separate ophthalmopathy from hyperthyroidism, a discovery set of about a hundred patients was enrolled, consisting of approximately 44 with ophthalmopathy and around 57 with stable hyperthyroidism. In total, under 150 blood samples were TCR-sequenced: 40 to 45 ophthalmopathy, under 85 hyperthyroidism and some 17 hyperthyroidism-to-ophthalmopathy patients. Once sampling was done, hyperthyroidism patients were given methimazole at a starting dose of 30 mg daily, while ophthalmopathy patients were given high-dose intravenous methylprednisolone. T-cell repertoires of thyroid tissue and blood were compared in 5 or 6 hyperthyroidism patients. The study used signatures of the TCR beta repertoire to tell Graves' ophthalmopathy apart from Graves' hyperthyroidism and to predict which patients would progress to ophthalmopathy. The independent validation cohort included about 19 hyperthyroidism patients plus 17 patients who later progressed from hyperthyroidism to ophthalmopathy. The paper's findings and limits, for the study overall: The 13-signature model separated ophthalmopathy from stable hyperthyroidism with roughly 88% sensitivity and approximately 81% specificity in cross-validation, and 80%/75% in the test set. No statistical method was used to predetermine the sample size, and group allocation was not hidden from the investigators. In validation, the model predicted ophthalmopathy progression with 55% to 71% sensitivity and roughly 72% specificity; about a dozen predicted patients were CT-confirmed with GO in a median of about 6.2 months. Most expanded thyroid clonotypes with a frequency above 0.001 also appeared in blood, which suggests that blood repertoires may reflect the immune response in the thyroid.

This clonotype was observed a handful of times. No antigen is known for it. No per-base quality is available; no much larger clone lies one base away. The germline V gene (reference sequence) supplies CDR1 LNHDA and CDR2 SQIVND. From its cysteine to its phenylalanine, the CDR3 spans 14 amino acids. Only CDR3 DNA is held: 42 bases, read in frame from base 1. Trimming at the junction amounts to 8 bases on V and 0 bases on J, and the germline ends lie 10 bases apart. For repertoire sequencing, TCR beta CDR3 regions were amplified from RNA transcripts. A first-round RT-PCR used HTBI primers with the Qiagen OneStep RT-PCR kit, followed by a second-round multiplex PCR, size selection and purification. The libraries underwent paired-end sequencing with 100 bp reads on an Illumina HiSeq2000. The study's processing was this. SOAPnuke was used to process the reads, throwing out any read that had adapters, had uncalled bases, had a mean Phred below 15, or lacked an exact constant-primer or identifier match. COPE v1.2.5 was used to merge the high-quality paired reads. Unique nucleotide sequences were defined as clonotypes and aligned to IMGT TRB V, D and J references using MiTCR v1.1. Only V-J combinations with frequency above 0.0001 were analysed, covering around 99% of repertoires. For each V-J combination, a TCR clonal expansion and chaos score was defined as the ratio of F50 clonal expansion to chaos observed in the TCRdist matrix. Features were reduced by Welch's t-statistics and random forest to around 14 V-J combinations, which fed a naive Bayes classifier. The similarity between thyroid and blood repertoires was quantified using the Morisita-Horn index. TCRdb ran its own pipeline on the public reads, namely fastp trimming at Q25 and MiXCR clone calling, and kept in-frame beta chains. Rows are unified per CDR3 protein, each entry keeping the most common DNA and genes. TCRdb, rather than the study authors, made the V and J calls. The sample includes about 740,000 distinct CDR3 sequences, with roughly 41% observed a single time. The ten largest clones add up to roughly 46% of the sample.

Ophthalmopathy patients were characterized by moderately to severely active disease, a Clinical Activity Score of at least 3, a NOSPECS grade of at least 4, and a disease duration under 3 months. Patients were excluded if they had other autoimmune diseases, uncontrolled infections, pregnancy or lactation. Diagnosis was based on clinical symptoms, serum thyroxine, TRAb, thyroid ultrasound and orbital computed tomography. PBMCs were isolated from more than 8 ml of fresh peripheral blood by Ficoll-Paque density gradient centrifugation. Total RNA was extracted using Trizol reagent, and RNA quality was checked on an Agilent 2100 Bioanalyzer.

The chain links TRBV19 with TRBJ2-2; the D element could tentatively be TRBD1 or TRBD2, as 5 bases agree for each. The sequenced sample consisted of peripheral blood. The sequence was obtained from an adult man with Graves' ophthalmopathy. The CDR3 sequence is CASSRGPNTGELFF. At the DNA level, the sequence is TGTGCCAGTTCTCGGGGACCGAACACCGGGGAGCTGTTTTTT.